This T cell receptor (beta chain) is drawn from a study of shared clonotypes between healthy human individuals. Each cell subset's genomic DNA was divided evenly among several immunoSEQ plates. The repertoire was sequenced with immunoSEQ multiplex PCR; TCRdb's copy has only in-frame clones and lacks some. The table includes about 870,000 clones, almost 95% detected once. CD8 cells regarded as naive lacked CD45RO, were positively chosen for CCR7, and omitted terminally differentiated effector memory CD45RA+ cells. Germline lookup yields CDR1 SGHDT and CDR2 YYEEEE. V was pared by 4 bases and J by 1 base, with 7 bases of the junction left unmatched. The CDR3 extends over 15 amino acids.

The sample comprised naive CD8+ T cells sorted from blood. The receptor comes from a man aged 30 to 45 in good health. This chain joins TRBV5-6 and TRBJ2-7; 8 bases match TRBD1. As DNA, the CDR3 is TGTGCCAGCAGCACCCGACAGGGGAGGTCCTACGAGCAGTACTTC. It codes for CASSTRQGRSYEQYF.